A selection of T cell receptor beta chains follows, all from one sample in a study of human T cells and chemical hapten exposure. One entry per CDR3 protein, called by TCRdb with MiXCR from the RACE reads. The table lists approximately 71,000 distinct CDR3 sequences, roughly 10% of them singletons. The material sequenced was whole blood, taken in connection with sensitization to the hapten diphenylcyclopropenone (DPC). These receptors all stem from a woman aged 45-60 years with alopecia areata. Some clones in this sample may be carry-over from other donors' samples. Both conserved end residues are part of each CDR3. The order of the fields is D gene, J gene, clone size, V gene, CDR3 DNA, CDR3 protein. D genes are given only for firm matches. Rows may omit the clone size; those that give it use once, few, many or a size class.

d_call: TRBD1
j_call: TRBJ1-2
clone_size: many
v_call: TRBV28
cdr3_nt: TGTGCCAGCCGATCCGGGGACAGTAACTATGGCTACACCTTC
cdr3_aa: CASRSGDSNYGYTF

d_call: -
j_call: TRBJ2-7
clone_size: -
v_call: TRBV6-1
cdr3_nt: TGTGCCAGCAGTCCTCTGACAGGCTCCTACGAGCAGTACTTC
cdr3_aa: CASSPLTGSYEQYF

d_call: TRBD1
j_call: TRBJ2-5
clone_size: few
v_call: TRBV5-1
cdr3_nt: TGCGCCAGCAGTTCCCTGGACAGGCAAGAGACCCAGTACTTC
cdr3_aa: CASSSLDRQETQYF

d_call: -
j_call: TRBJ2-7
clone_size: few
v_call: TRBV6-1
cdr3_nt: TGTGCCAGCAGTGCGGGACCATTCCCCTACGAGCAGTACTTC
cdr3_aa: CASSAGPFPYEQYF

d_call: TRBD2
j_call: TRBJ2-3
clone_size: few
v_call: TRBV29-1
cdr3_nt: TGCAGCCCCAACCTAGCGGGGGGGCCAGATACGCAGTATTTT
cdr3_aa: CSPNLAGGPDTQYF

d_call: TRBD2
j_call: TRBJ2-3
clone_size: many
v_call: TRBV6-6
cdr3_nt: TGTGCCAGCAGTTACGCAGCGGGGGGATCAAATACGCAGTATTTT
cdr3_aa: CASSYAAGGSNTQYF

d_call: -
j_call: TRBJ2-3
clone_size: many
v_call: TRBV11-3
cdr3_nt: TGTGCCAGCAGCCCGAGGACCGGGAGCACAGATACGCAGTATTTT
cdr3_aa: CASSPRTGSTDTQYF

d_call: -
j_call: TRBJ1-2
clone_size: few
v_call: TRBV3-1
cdr3_nt: TGTGCCAGCAGCCAAGTGGGGAGTGGACAGAGCTATGGCTACACCTTC
cdr3_aa: CASSQVGSGQSYGYTF

d_call: -
j_call: TRBJ1-1
clone_size: -
v_call: TRBV18
cdr3_nt: TGTGCCAGCTCACCGTTAACAGGGATGACTGAAGCTTTCTTT
cdr3_aa: CASSPLTGMTEAFF

d_call: -
j_call: TRBJ2-2
clone_size: few
v_call: TRBV16
cdr3_nt: TGTGCCAGCAGCCGGACGAACACCGGGGAGCTGTTTTTT
cdr3_aa: CASSRTNTGELFF

d_call: -
j_call: TRBJ1-5
clone_size: many
v_call: TRBV2
cdr3_nt: TGTGCCAGCAGTGGAGAGACTATTAGCAATCAGCCCCAGCATTTT
cdr3_aa: CASSGETISNQPQHF

d_call: -
j_call: TRBJ1-4
clone_size: many
v_call: TRBV6-6
cdr3_nt: TGTGCCAGCACAGGGTGGTCCACTAATGAAAAACTGTTTTTT
cdr3_aa: CASTGWSTNEKLFF

d_call: -
j_call: TRBJ1-1
clone_size: -
v_call: TRBV29-1
cdr3_nt: TGCAGCGTTGAATTAGGGCGGAACACTGAAGCTTTCTTT
cdr3_aa: CSVELGRNTEAFF

d_call: -
j_call: TRBJ1-1
clone_size: -
v_call: TRBV6-6
cdr3_nt: TGTGCCAGCGTTCTGACAGTTACGAACACTGAAGCTTTCTTT
cdr3_aa: CASVLTVTNTEAFF

d_call: -
j_call: TRBJ2-3
clone_size: many
v_call: TRBV28
cdr3_nt: TGTGCCAGCAGGACAGAAGGTTTCGAGGCAGATACGCAGTATTTT
cdr3_aa: CASRTEGFEADTQYF

d_call: -
j_call: TRBJ2-1
clone_size: few
v_call: TRBV27
cdr3_nt: TGTGCCAGCAGCCACAGTAGCCAGGGGCAGTTCTTC
cdr3_aa: CASSHSSQGQFF

d_call: -
j_call: TRBJ2-7
clone_size: -
v_call: TRBV18
cdr3_nt: TGTGCCAGCTCACCATATACGGAAGAGCAGTACTTC
cdr3_aa: CASSPYTEEQYF

d_call: -
j_call: TRBJ2-7
clone_size: many
v_call: TRBV5-1
cdr3_nt: TGCGCCAGCAGCTGGGGGACGGCCTACGAGCAGTACTTC
cdr3_aa: CASSWGTAYEQYF